Below, 17 T cell receptor beta chains from the same sample are listed, as sequenced in a study of CD4 and CD8 cells across lung adenocarcinoma regions. TCRdb reanalysed the PCR reads using MiXCR and keeps one entry per CDR3 protein. The table shows tens of thousands of distinct CDR3 sequences, with around 52% occurring only once. The sample comprised CD4+ T cells from the center of a lung tumor. These receptor sequences come from a male donor with lung adenocarcinoma. The CD4 and CD8 labels of this study may be unreliable.

On this clonotype: Relative to the germline gene, one junction end is altered; a read error may explain this. J is TRBJ2-4 and V is TRBV27; no clear D. CDR1 is MNHEY, CDR2 SMNVEV, per germline (reference sequence). The CDR3 totals 13 residues. CDR3 loop: CASSAVGQNTQYF. CDR3 DNA sequence: TGTGCCAGCAGTGCTGTGGGCCAAAACACGCAGTACTTT.

V gene TRBV4-1 combines with J gene TRBJ2-3; D perhaps matches TRBD2 (5 bases). This CDR3 has 16 amino acids. Looked up from germline, CDR1 is MGHRA and CDR2 is YSYEKL. Trimming left V 1 base short and J 1 base short, with 12 bases between. The CDR3 DNA is TGCGCCAGCAGCCAAGTTCGCGGAGGTGGCACAGATACGCAGTATTTT. It yields the protein CASSQVRGGGTDTQYF.

This clonotype ranks as medium-sized. This chain links TRBV6-2 or TRBV6-3 with TRBJ2-5; TRBD2 might be the D (6 bases). This CDR3 has 16 amino acids. The germline V gene encodes CDR1 MNHEY and CDR2 SVGEGT. Trimming left V 0 bases short and J 5 bases short, with 16 bases between. The CDR3 is CASSYSGSSRAETQYF. The DNA of the CDR3 is TGTGCCAGCAGTTACTCCGGGAGCTCAAGGGCCGAGACCCAGTACTTC.

This clonotype was seen more than once but under ten times. The genes are TRBV4-1 and TRBJ2-1, with D perhaps matching TRBD1 or TRBD2 (6 bases each). The end of the DNA is better explained by TRBJ2-7, so the J call may be wrong. The CDR3 is 16 amino acids. Germline CDR1 is MGHRA and CDR2 is YSYEKL. The CDR3 sequence is CASSRGGQDGFYEQYF. In nucleotides, the CDR3 is TGCGCCAGCAGCCGAGGGGGGCAGGATGGATTCTACGAGCAGTACTTC.

By proportion, this clonotype is medium-sized (0.01 to 0.1%). The rearrangement joins TRBV6-1 to TRBJ2-1; possible D gene TRBD1, 7 bases. CDR3 length: 11 amino acids. Per germline, CDR1 MNHNS and CDR2 SASEGT. Trimming stripped 5 bases from V and 9 bases from J, with 8 bases between. CDR3 in DNA: TGTGCCAGCAGTCAGGGGGGTGAGCAGTTCTTC. This codes for CASSQGGEQFF.

The chain combines TRBV10-3 with TRBJ2-3; TRBD2 is a possible D gene (5 bases). The V gene lost 10 bases and the J gene lost 2 bases, with 19 bases spanning the gap. CDR1 ENHRY and CDR2 SYGVKD come from the germline V gene. This CDR3 is 15 amino acids long. This CDR3 reads CATSYQEVNTDTQYF. The CDR3 coding sequence is TGTGCCACCTCGTACCAGGAGGTGAACACAGATACGCAGTATTTT.

By share, this clonotype counts as medium-sized (0.01 to 0.1%). The V call is TRBV6-5, the J call TRBJ1-6; tentative D call: TRBD1 (6 bases). Germline V gives CDR1 MNHEY, CDR2 SVGAGI. Trimming shortened V by 2 bases and J by 10 bases, and 12 bases separated the two germline ends. There are 14 residues in the CDR3. CDR3 bases: TGTGCCAGCAGTTACCTCGGGGGCCGATCACCCCTCCACTTT. It codes for CASSYLGGRSPLHF.

This clonotype has a handful of counts. The chain joins TRBV6-4 to TRBJ1-1, with 8 bases identical to TRBD1. CDR3 length: 16 amino acids. Trimming removed 3 bases from V and 5 bases from J; junction bases left unmatched: 11. The germline gives CDR1 MRHNA, CDR2 SNTAGT. CDR3 residues: CASSEDREIWWTEAFF. The CDR3 DNA follows: TGTGCCAGCAGTGAGGACAGGGAAATCTGGTGGACTGAAGCTTTCTTT.

For this clonotype: A read error may account for a junction end that differs from germline. The chain joins TRBV6-1 to TRBJ2-3; D might be TRBD2 (6 bases). CDR3 size: 15 residues. Germline values: CDR1 MNHNS, CDR2 SASEGT. Here the CDR3 DNA reads TGTGCCAGGAGACTCCAGGCCGGGAGCACAGAGACGCAGTATTTT. Translating gives CARRLQAGSTETQYF.

This clonotype occurred once. V and J are TRBV10-2 and TRBJ2-3; D is uncertain. Per the germline V gene, CDR1 is WSHSY and CDR2 is SAAADI. The CDR3 consists of 12 residues. Deletions cut 2 bases from V and 4 bases from J, with 4 bases between. CDR3 residues: CASSEESDTQYF. As DNA, the CDR3 is TGCGCCAGCAGTGAGGAGTCAGATACGCAGTATTTT.

On this clonotype itself: The junction differs from germline at one of its ends, possibly a read error. V usage is TRBV27 and J usage is TRBJ2-3; TRBD2 is a possible D gene (6 bases). Germline CDR1 and CDR2: MNHEY and SMNVEV (reference sequence). The CDR3 has 15 amino acids. The CDR3 region is CASSSSRGAKNTQYF. The CDR3 nucleotides read TGTGCCAGCAGTTCGTCGCGGGGTGCGAAAAACACGCAGTATTTC.

At least ten counts were recorded for this clonotype. This sequence joins TRBV6-5 and TRBJ2-7; 8 bases are shared with TRBD2. CDR3 size: 17 residues. J lost 0 bases, V lost 7 bases, and 14 bases had no gene match. Germline CDR1 reads MNHEY; CDR2 reads SVGAGI. CDR3 amino acids: CASTSLLAGFSSYEQYF. CDR3 in DNA: TGTGCCAGCACATCGTTGTTAGCGGGGTTTAGCTCCTACGAGCAGTACTTC.

This clonotype appeared many times. The gene calls are TRBV6-1 and TRBJ2-4; 7 bases are a match to TRBD2. V shed 3 bases and J 2 bases; nucleotides not matched to a gene: 4. The CDR3 sequence is 15 residues long. The germline V gene has CDR1 MNHNS and CDR2 SASEGT. CDR3 loop: CASSDGGTTKNIQYF. CDR3 nucleotide sequence: TGTGCCAGCAGTGATGGGGGGACTACCAAAAACATTCAGTACTTC.

The V and J genes are TRBV5-1 and TRBJ2-3, with 7 bases identical to TRBD1. TRBJ2-5 explains the end of the DNA better; the J call may be wrong. From germline, CDR1 is SGHRS and CDR2 YFSETQ. The CDR3 length is 15 residues. In nucleotides, the CDR3 is TGCGCCAGCAGCTCCTTGACAGGGAGCGTAGAGACCCAGTACTTC. This codes for CASSSLTGSVETQYF.

CDR3 sequence (DNA): TGTGCCAGCAGCGACACTAATGAAAAACTGTTTTTT. Translation gives CASSDTNEKLFF. The chain couples TRBV6-1 to TRBJ1-4; D remains unclear. This CDR3 contains 12 residues. Between the trimmed V and J ends, which lost 6 bases and 2 bases, there was a span of 4 bases. Germline CDR1 and CDR2: MNHNS and SASEGT.

Within the sample, this clonotype is medium-sized. In DNA, the CDR3 is TGTGCCAGCAGTTCGCCGGGACAGGGGTACAATGAGCAGTTCTTC. This codes for CASSSPGQGYNEQFF. J is TRBJ2-1 and V is TRBV27; 10 bases agree with TRBD1. With V trimmed by 4 bases and J by 4 bases, 4 bases remained unmatched. The germline gives CDR1 MNHEY, CDR2 SMNVEV (reference sequence). The CDR3 loop spans 15 amino acids.

V is TRBV27 and J is TRBJ2-3, with TRBD1 as a possible D gene (5 bases). Germline CDR1 reads MNHEY; CDR2 reads SMNVEV (reference sequence). CDR3 length: 12 residues. Here the CDR3 DNA reads TGTGCGGGCAGCCCAGGGAAAAATATTCAGTATTTT. Translated: CAGSPGKNIQYF.